This record covers a single T cell receptor beta chain. Its antigen is still unknown. This CDR3 region has 14 residues. J was trimmed by 8 bases and V by 5 bases; bases with no gene match: 5. Per germline, CDR1 MNHGY and CDR2 SAAAGT. Once extracted for a subset, genomic DNA was divided evenly among several immunoSEQ plates. Produced via immunoSEQ multiplex PCR; TCRdb's table is partial and in-frame only. The repertoire has some 2,000,000 clones, around 95% of them found once; the top ten carry approximately 0.13%. The record originates from a study of shared clonotypes between healthy human individuals. Study results and limitations: Few donors restricted represented genetic and exposure-history diversity. At large depth, rarefaction still showed sorted-subset sequencing to be incomplete.

Sequencing used naive CD4+ T cells sorted from blood. Noted subset: CD45RA+ positively selected. This sequence was found in a man aged 18 to 29 in good health. The V gene is TRBV6-8, the J gene TRBJ1-4; 10 bases align to TRBD1. The CDR3 region has the DNA TGTGCCAGCAGTACCGGGACAGGGGACGAAAAACTGTTTTTT. Its translation is CASSTGTGDEKLFF.